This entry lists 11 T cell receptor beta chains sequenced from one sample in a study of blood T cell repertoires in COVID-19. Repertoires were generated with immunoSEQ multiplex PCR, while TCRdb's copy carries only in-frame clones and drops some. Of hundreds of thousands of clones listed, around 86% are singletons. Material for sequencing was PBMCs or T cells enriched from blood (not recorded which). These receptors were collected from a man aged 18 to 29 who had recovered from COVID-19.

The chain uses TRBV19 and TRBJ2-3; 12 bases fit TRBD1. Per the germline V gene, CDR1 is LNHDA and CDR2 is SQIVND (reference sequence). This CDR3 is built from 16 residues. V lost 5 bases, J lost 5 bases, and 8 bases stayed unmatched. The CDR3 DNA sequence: TGTGCCAGTAGTCGGGACAGGGGGCGTGATGGAGATACGCAGTATTTT. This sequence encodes CASSRDRGRDGDTQYF.

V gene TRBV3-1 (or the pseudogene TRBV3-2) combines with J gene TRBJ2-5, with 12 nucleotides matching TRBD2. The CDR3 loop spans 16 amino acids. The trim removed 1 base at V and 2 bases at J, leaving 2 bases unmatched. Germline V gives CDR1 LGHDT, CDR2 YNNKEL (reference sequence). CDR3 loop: CASSQGLAGVQETQYF. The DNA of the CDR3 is TGTGCCAGCAGCCAAGGACTAGCGGGAGTGCAAGAGACCCAGTACTTC.

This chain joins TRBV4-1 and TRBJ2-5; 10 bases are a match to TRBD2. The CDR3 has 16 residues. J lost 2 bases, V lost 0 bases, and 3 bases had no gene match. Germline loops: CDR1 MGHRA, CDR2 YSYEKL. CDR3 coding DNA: TGCGCCAGCAGCCAAGATCAAGCGGGGGGGCAAGAGACCCAGTACTTC. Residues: CASSQDQAGGQETQYF.

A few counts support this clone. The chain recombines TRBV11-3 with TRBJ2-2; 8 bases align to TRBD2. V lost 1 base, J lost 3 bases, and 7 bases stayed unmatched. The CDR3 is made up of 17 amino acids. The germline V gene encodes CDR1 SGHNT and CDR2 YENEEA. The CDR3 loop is CASSLAGGPLDTGELFF. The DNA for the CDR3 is TGTGCCAGCAGCTTAGCGGGGGGGCCTCTGGACACCGGGGAGCTGTTTTTT.

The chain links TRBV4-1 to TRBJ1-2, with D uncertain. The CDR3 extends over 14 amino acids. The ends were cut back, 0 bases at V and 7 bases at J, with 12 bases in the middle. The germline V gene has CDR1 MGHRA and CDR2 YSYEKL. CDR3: CASSQDYSGGGYTF. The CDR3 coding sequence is TGCGCCAGCAGCCAAGATTACTCGGGTGGTGGCTACACCTTC.

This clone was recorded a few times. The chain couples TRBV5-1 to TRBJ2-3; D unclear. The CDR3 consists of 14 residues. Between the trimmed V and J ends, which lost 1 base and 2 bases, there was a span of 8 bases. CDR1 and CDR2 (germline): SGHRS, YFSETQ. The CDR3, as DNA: TGCGCCAGCAGCTTGAACTTAGACACAGATACGCAGTATTTT. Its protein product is CASSLNLDTDTQYF.

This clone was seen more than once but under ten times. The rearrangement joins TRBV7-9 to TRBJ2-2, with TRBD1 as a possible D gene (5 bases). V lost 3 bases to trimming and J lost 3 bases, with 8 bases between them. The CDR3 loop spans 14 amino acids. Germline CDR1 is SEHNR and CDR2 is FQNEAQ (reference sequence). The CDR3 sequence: CASSLGRDTGELFF. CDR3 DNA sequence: TGTGCCAGCAGCTTGGGGCGAGACACCGGGGAGCTGTTTTTT.

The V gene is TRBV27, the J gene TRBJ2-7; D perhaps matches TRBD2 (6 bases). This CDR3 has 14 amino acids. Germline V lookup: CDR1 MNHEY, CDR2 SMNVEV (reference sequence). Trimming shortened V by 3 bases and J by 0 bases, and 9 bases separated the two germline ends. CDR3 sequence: CASSFLADSYEQYF. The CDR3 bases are TGTGCCAGCAGTTTCTTAGCGGACTCCTACGAGCAGTACTTC.

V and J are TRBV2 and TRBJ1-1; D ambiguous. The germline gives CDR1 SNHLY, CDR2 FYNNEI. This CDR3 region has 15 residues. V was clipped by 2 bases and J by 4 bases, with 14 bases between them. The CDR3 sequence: CASSEFSQAGTEAFF. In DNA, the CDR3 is TGTGCCAGCAGTGAATTTTCCCAGGCGGGCACTGAAGCTTTCTTT.

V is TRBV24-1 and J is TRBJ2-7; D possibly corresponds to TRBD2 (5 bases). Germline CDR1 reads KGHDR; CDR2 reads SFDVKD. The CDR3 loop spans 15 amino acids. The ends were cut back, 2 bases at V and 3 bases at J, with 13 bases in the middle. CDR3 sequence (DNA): TGTGCCACCAGTGATTCGGAGGCGAGGAACTACGAGCAGTACTTC. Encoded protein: CATSDSEARNYEQYF.

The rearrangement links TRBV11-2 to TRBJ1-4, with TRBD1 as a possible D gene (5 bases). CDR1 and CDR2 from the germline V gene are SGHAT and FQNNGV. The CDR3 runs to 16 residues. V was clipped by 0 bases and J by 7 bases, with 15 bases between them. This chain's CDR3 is CASSLDRPGLTEKLFF. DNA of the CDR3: TGTGCCAGCAGCTTAGATAGGCCAGGGCTGACTGAAAAACTGTTTTTT.